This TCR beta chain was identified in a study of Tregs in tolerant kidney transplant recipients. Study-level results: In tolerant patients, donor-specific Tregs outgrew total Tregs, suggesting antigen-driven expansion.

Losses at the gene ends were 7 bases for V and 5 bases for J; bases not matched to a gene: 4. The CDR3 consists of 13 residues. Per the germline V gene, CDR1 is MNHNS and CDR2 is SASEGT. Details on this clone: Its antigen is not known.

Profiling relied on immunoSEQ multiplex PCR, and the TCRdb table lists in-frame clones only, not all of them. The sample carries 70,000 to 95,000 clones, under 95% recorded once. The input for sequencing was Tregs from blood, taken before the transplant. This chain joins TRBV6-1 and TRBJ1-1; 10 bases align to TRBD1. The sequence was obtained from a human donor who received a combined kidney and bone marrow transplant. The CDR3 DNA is TGTGCCAGCACCCTGGACAGGGGGACTGAAGCTTTCTTT. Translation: CASTLDRGTEAFF.